This T cell receptor (beta chain) appears in the sequencing data of a study of T cell responses to AZD1222 COVID-19 vaccine. Sequenced by immunoSEQ multiplex PCR; TCRdb stores in-frame clones only, minus some. This table has approximately 100,000 clones, 70% to 90% appearing once. This CDR3 spans 15 amino acids. Looked up from germline, CDR1 is GTSNPN and CDR2 is SVGIG (reference sequence). Trimming at V came to 5 bases and at J to 9 bases, leaving 14 bases not matched to a gene. Material: peripheral blood, obtained 28 days after the second AZD1222 dose. The clonotype originates from an adult who received the AZD1222 COVID-19 vaccine. V gene TRBV30 combines with J gene TRBJ2-1; TRBD2 matches at 9 bases. CDR3 nucleotides: TGTGCCTGGGCCGTTGCGGGAGGGCGGTTTGGTGAGCAGTTCTTC. Translating gives CAWAVAGGRFGEQFF.